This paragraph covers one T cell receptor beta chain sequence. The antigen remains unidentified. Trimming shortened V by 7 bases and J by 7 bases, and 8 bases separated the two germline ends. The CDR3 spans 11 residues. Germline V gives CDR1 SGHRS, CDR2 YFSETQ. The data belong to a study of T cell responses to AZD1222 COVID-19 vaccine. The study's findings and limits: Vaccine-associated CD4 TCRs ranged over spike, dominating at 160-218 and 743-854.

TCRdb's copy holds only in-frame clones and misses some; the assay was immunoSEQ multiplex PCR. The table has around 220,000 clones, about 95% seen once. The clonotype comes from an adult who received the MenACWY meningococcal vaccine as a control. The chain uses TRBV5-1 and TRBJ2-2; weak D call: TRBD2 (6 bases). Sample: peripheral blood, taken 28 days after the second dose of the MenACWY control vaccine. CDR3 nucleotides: TGCGCCAGCGGGGGAGGCGGGGAGCTGTTTTTT. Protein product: CASGGGGELFF.